This TCR beta chain was documented in a study of blood T cell repertoires in COVID-19. V dropped 5 bases and J dropped 2 bases, with 13 bases sitting between them. Germline-derived CDR1 and CDR2 are LGHDT and YNNKEL (reference sequence). This CDR3 has 15 residues. The protocol was immunoSEQ multiplex PCR, while the TCRdb copy is restricted to in-frame clones and leaves out a portion. The table has about 94,000 clones, roughly 80% seen once. Ten or more counts support this clone. The TCR comes from a man aged 60 to 75 with acute or convalescent COVID-19. Sequenced: peripheral blood. This sequence joins TRBV3-1 (or the pseudogene TRBV3-2) and TRBJ2-1; D not certain. This CDR3 is CASSSSTIPYNEQFF. Written as DNA, the CDR3 is TGTGCCAGCAGCTCAAGCACGATTCCCTACAATGAGCAGTTCTTC.